This entry lists 15 T cell receptor beta chains sequenced from one sample in a study of OX40 agonist ivuxolimab in advanced cancers. Some clones are missing from TCRdb's copy, which holds only in-frame ones; the method was immunoSEQ multiplex PCR. Of over 80,000 clones listed, 80% to 95% are singletons. Specimen: CD4+ or CD8+ T cells sorted from blood, collected in a trial of the OX40 agonist ivuxolimab. The source is an adult with an advanced solid tumor such as melanoma, head and neck, liver or kidney cancer.

The chain is built from TRBV4-2 and TRBJ2-5, with 8 bases identical to TRBD1. CDR1 LGHNA and CDR2 YNFKEQ come from the germline V gene. This CDR3 has 15 residues. J gave up 0 bases and V 6 bases, and 6 bases lay outside the gene matches. The CDR3 nucleotides read TGTGCCAGCAGAAGACAGGGGACCAACCAAGAGACCCAGTACTTC. This encodes CASRRQGTNQETQYF.

This chain links TRBV7-3 with TRBJ2-7, with 12 bases aligning to TRBD2. Germline CDR1 reads SGHTA; CDR2 reads FQGTGA. The trim removed 11 bases at V and 4 bases at J, leaving 9 bases unmatched. CDR3 length: 14 residues. Here the CDR3 reads CAASGRASLYEQYF. CDR3 coding DNA: TGTGCCGCTAGCGGGAGGGCCTCCTTATACGAGCAGTACTTC. Together with reference TRBV7-3 and TRBJ2-7, the CDR3 gives the full variable domain: GAGVSQTPSNKVTEKGKYVELRCDPISGHTALYWYRQSLGQGPEFLIYFQGTGAADDSGLPNDRFFAVRPEGSVSTLKIQRTERGDSAVYLCAASGRASLYEQYFGPGTRLTVT.

CDR3 DNA sequence: TGTGCCAGCAGCAGGCTTCCTGGAGCCTACGAGCAGTACTTC. The encoded protein is CASSRLPGAYEQYF. This chain connects TRBV11-2 to TRBJ2-7; D ambiguous. Trimming took 5 bases from V and 2 from J, leaving 13 bases between them. CDR1 and CDR2 (germline): SGHAT, FQNNGV. The CDR3 is 14 residues long.

The CDR3 DNA follows: TGTGCCAGCAGTCGAGGGCCCCAAACCTACGAGCAGTACTTC. Translating it yields CASSRGPQTYEQYF. The chain carries TRBV28 and TRBJ2-7; TRBD2 might be the D (5 bases). The V and J ends lost 5 bases and 2 bases respectively, with 13 bases between them. The CDR3 length is 14 residues. The germline V gene encodes CDR1 MDHEN and CDR2 SYDVKM. Together with reference TRBV28 and TRBJ2-7, the CDR3 gives the full variable domain: DVKVTQSSRYLVKRTGEKVFLECVQDMDHENMFWYRQDPGLGLRLIYFSYDVKMKEKGDIPEGYSVSREKKERFSLILESASTNQTSMYLCASSRGPQTYEQYFGPGTRLTVT.

The gene calls are TRBV28 and TRBJ2-7; a possible D gene is TRBD2 (6 bases). From germline, CDR1 is MDHEN and CDR2 SYDVKM. This CDR3 contains 14 residues. V was cut by 1 base and J by 5 bases, with 12 bases left in between. This chain's CDR3 is CASSLSYLANEQYF. The CDR3 nucleotides read TGTGCCAGCAGTTTATCCTACCTAGCGAACGAGCAGTACTTC.

The chain employs TRBV4-2 and TRBJ1-2; 7 positions agree with TRBD1. CDR1 is LGHNA, CDR2 YNFKEQ, per germline. The CDR3 totals 15 residues. With V trimmed by 4 bases and J by 5 bases, 10 bases remained unmatched. CDR3 amino acids: CASSPYGDREYGYTF. Written as DNA, the CDR3 is TGTGCCAGCAGCCCATACGGGGACAGAGAATATGGCTACACCTTC.

This sequence joins TRBV4-2 and TRBJ1-4; 9 nucleotides match TRBD1. The CDR3 covers 18 residues. The V gene end was trimmed by 3 bases and the J gene end by 1 base; junction bases not matched to a gene: 9. CDR1 is LGHNA, CDR2 YNFKEQ, per germline. The CDR3 sequence: CASSHLGQGRGTNEKLFF. The CDR3 bases are TGTGCCAGCAGCCACCTGGGACAGGGTCGCGGAACTAATGAAAAACTGTTTTTT.

The rearrangement links TRBV28 to TRBJ2-2, with D unclear. The CDR3 has 15 amino acids. From germline, CDR1 is MDHEN and CDR2 SYDVKM. With 3 bases removed from V and 7 bases from J, the gap between germline ends came to 15 bases. The CDR3 DNA reads as TGTGCCAGCAGTTTGGGCCCAGGAGTTGGCGGGGAGCTGTTTTTT. Translation gives CASSLGPGVGGELFF. Using reference TRBV28 and TRBJ2-2 for the parts outside the CDR3, the full variable domain is DVKVTQSSRYLVKRTGEKVFLECVQDMDHENMFWYRQDPGLGLRLIYFSYDVKMKEKGDIPEGYSVSREKKERFSLILESASTNQTSMYLCASSLGPGVGGELFFGEGSRLTVL.

This sequence joins TRBV29-1 and TRBJ2-7, with D perhaps given as TRBD1 or TRBD2 (5 bases each). CDR1 and CDR2 from the germline V gene are SQVTM and ANQGSEA. There are 16 residues in the CDR3. Trimming stripped 2 bases from V and 3 bases from J, with 20 bases between. In nucleotides, the CDR3 is TGCAGCGTTGAACCCCTAAATCGTGGGGGAATCTACGAGCAGTACTTC. Translated: CSVEPLNRGGIYEQYF.

The V and J genes are TRBV11-2 and TRBJ2-1, with D tentatively TRBD2 (6 bases). The CDR3 is made up of 14 amino acids. Germline CDR1 is SGHAT and CDR2 is FQNNGV. Between the trimmed V and J ends, which lost 7 bases and 10 bases, there was a span of 20 bases. The CDR3 DNA sequence: TGTGCCAGCACCCCGGGTTGGGCGCGGGGCGAGCAGTTCTTC. Amino acid sequence: CASTPGWARGEQFF.

V and J are TRBV5-1 and TRBJ2-7; D might be TRBD2 (5 bases). Trimming cost V 4 bases and J 3 bases, with 17 bases left between them. CDR3 size: 15 residues. Germline V gene sequence: CDR1 SGHRS, CDR2 YFSETQ. This CDR3 is CASSRSVFSGYEQYF. The CDR3 bases are TGCGCCAGCAGCCGATCAGTCTTCAGCGGCTACGAGCAGTACTTC.

The rearrangement uses TRBV18 and TRBJ1-1, with D uncertain. Trimming stripped 6 bases from V and 3 bases from J, with 14 bases between. Germline V gene lookup returns CDR1 KGHSH and CDR2 LQKENI. The CDR3 contains 14 residues. CDR3 amino acids: CASSPAAGDTEAFF. CDR3 DNA sequence: TGTGCCAGCTCCCCCGCAGCTGGGGACACTGAAGCTTTCTTT.

The genes are TRBV11-2 and TRBJ1-5; maybe TRBD1 (6 bases). The ends were cut back, 6 bases at V and 3 bases at J, with 21 bases in the middle. Germline values: CDR1 SGHAT, CDR2 FQNNGV. This CDR3 contains 17 residues. The DNA for the CDR3 is TGTGCCAGCAGGCTTACGGGACACTCAATCGACAATCAGCCCCAGCATTTT. Protein: CASRLTGHSIDNQPQHF.

The chain joins TRBV18 to TRBJ2-2; D unresolved. This CDR3 comprises 17 residues. Trimming pared 2 bases from V and 1 base from J, leaving 14 bases between. Looked up from germline, CDR1 is KGHSH and CDR2 is LQKENI. The CDR3 coding sequence is TGTGCCAGCTCACCATATAATCGCAACAAGAACACCGGGGAGCTGTTTTTT. It yields the protein CASSPYNRNKNTGELFF.

This rearrangement joins TRBV7-9 to TRBJ2-7; 7 nucleotides align to TRBD2. The CDR3 consists of 15 residues. In germline, CDR1 is SEHNR, CDR2 FQNEAQ (reference sequence). V dropped 1 base and J dropped 2; count of bases not matched to a gene: 5. In DNA, the CDR3 is TGTGCCAGCAGCTTAGGACTAGCTGGCACCTACGAGCAGTACTTC. Amino acid sequence: CASSLGLAGTYEQYF.